Below, 19 T cell receptor beta chains from the same sample are listed, as sequenced in a study of T cell changes during pregnancy in multiple sclerosis. Libraries were prepared by immunoSEQ multiplex PCR; TCRdb keeps only in-frame clonotypes and omits some of them. The sample consists of around 80,000 clones, under 95% of them appearing once. This sample comprised peripheral blood, obtained before pregnancy. These receptors were taken from a female donor with multiple sclerosis, enrolled in a pregnancy study.

The genes are TRBV29-1 and TRBJ1-1, with D possibly TRBD1 on 6 matching bases. This CDR3 region has 14 residues. The V and J ends lost 7 bases and 4 bases respectively, with 19 bases between them. Germline V CDR1 and CDR2: SQVTM, ANQGSEA. The CDR3: CSAEVGRGFTEAFF. DNA of the CDR3: TGCAGCGCCGAGGTTGGCAGGGGCTTCACTGAAGCTTTCTTT.

The chain combines TRBV5-8 with TRBJ2-7; 13 nucleotides match TRBD2. The CDR3 sequence is 15 residues long. Per the germline V gene, CDR1 is SGHTS and CDR2 is YDEGEE. V dropped 1 base and J dropped 2; count of bases not matched to a gene: 0. In DNA, the CDR3 is TGTGCCAGCAGCTTGACTAGCGGGAGGGCCTACGAGCAGTACTTC. Translated: CASSLTSGRAYEQYF.

The V gene is TRBV27, the J gene TRBJ2-1, with 7 bases lining up with TRBD1. Germline values: CDR1 MNHEY, CDR2 SMNVEV (reference sequence). V lost 5 bases and J lost 4; bases outside the gene matches: 8. The CDR3 consists of 15 residues. The CDR3, as DNA: TGTGCCAGCAGTACCGGGACAGTGATTTACAATGAGCAGTTCTTC. This translates into CASSTGTVIYNEQFF.

The CDR3 DNA reads TGTGCCAGTAGTATTGGACAGGTATTCTCTGGAAACACCATATATTTT. It yields the protein CASSIGQVFSGNTIYF. The genes are TRBV19 and TRBJ1-3; 7 bases agree with TRBD1. The CDR3 runs to 16 residues. Per the germline V gene, CDR1 is LNHDA and CDR2 is SQIVND (reference sequence). J was trimmed by 0 bases and V by 3 bases; bases with no gene match: 5.

The rearrangement joins TRBV28 to TRBJ1-2; D remains ambiguous. In germline, CDR1 is MDHEN, CDR2 SYDVKM. Between the trimmed V and J ends, which lost 3 bases and 5 bases, there was a span of 16 bases. The CDR3 has 15 residues. The CDR3 region is CASSLAAGVGYGYTF. The CDR3 DNA reads TGTGCCAGCAGTTTGGCGGCCGGGGTAGGGTATGGCTACACCTTC.

This CDR3 is CASRPSGLNNEQFF. The CDR3 nucleotides are TGTGCCAGCCGTCCTAGCGGCCTCAACAATGAGCAGTTCTTC. This sequence joins TRBV2 and TRBJ2-1; 7 positions agree with TRBD2. CDR3 length: 14 residues. V was pared by 8 bases and J by 5 bases, with 9 bases of the junction left unmatched. Germline CDR1 SNHLY, CDR2 FYNNEI. Variable domain in full (rest from reference TRBV2 and TRBJ2-1): EPEVTQTPSHQVTQMGQEVILRCVPISNHLYFYWYRQILGQKVEFLVSFYNNEISEKSEIFDDQFSVERPDGSNFTLKIRSTKLEDSAMYFCASRPSGLNNEQFFGPGTRLTVL.

J is TRBJ1-5 and V is TRBV27, with D possibly TRBD1 on 5 matching bases. This CDR3 comprises 15 residues. V lost 2 bases to trimming and J lost 7 bases, with 15 bases between them. Germline assignment: CDR1 MNHEY and CDR2 SMNVEV (reference sequence). As DNA, the CDR3 is TGTGCCAGCAGTTTAAGGGGTGGTCCGGGCCAGCCCCAGCATTTT. Protein: CASSLRGGPGQPQHF.

In DNA form, the CDR3 reads TGTGCCAGCAGCCCCACTGACAGGGTAAATCAGCCCCAGCATTTT. It is translated as CASSPTDRVNQPQHF. V usage is TRBV28 and J usage is TRBJ1-5, with TRBD1 identical over 7 bases. The CDR3 loop spans 15 amino acids. V gave up 6 bases and J gave up 4 bases; unmatched junction bases: 9. In germline, CDR1 is MDHEN, CDR2 SYDVKM.

The genes are TRBV5-4 and TRBJ1-2, with 9 bases that match TRBD1. Germline lookup yields CDR1 SGHNT and CDR2 YYREEE (reference sequence). The CDR3 loop spans 14 amino acids. V trimming: 4 bases; J trimming: 1 base; junction bases outside the gene matches: 2. CDR3: CASSPTGGNYGYTF. CDR3 DNA sequence: TGTGCCAGCAGCCCGACAGGGGGTAACTATGGCTACACCTTC. The whole variable domain, filled in from reference TRBV5-4 and TRBJ1-2, reads ETGVTQSPTHLIKTRGQQVTLRCSSQSGHNTVSWYQQALGQGPQFIFQYYREEENGRGNFPPRFSGLQFPNYSSELNVNALELDDSALYLCASSPTGGNYGYTFGSGTRLTVV.

This CDR3 reads CASSQGAFEQFF. CDR3 DNA sequence: TGTGCCAGCAGTCAGGGGGCATTCGAGCAGTTCTTC. The rearrangement links TRBV28 to TRBJ2-1, with 8 bases fitting TRBD1. CDR1 MDHEN and CDR2 SYDVKM come from the germline V gene. V shed 5 bases, J shed 10 bases, and the junction held 4 bases outside the gene matches. The CDR3 covers 12 residues. Variable domain in full (rest from reference TRBV28 and TRBJ2-1): DVKVTQSSRYLVKRTGEKVFLECVQDMDHENMFWYRQDPGLGLRLIYFSYDVKMKEKGDIPEGYSVSREKKERFSLILESASTNQTSMYLCASSQGAFEQFFGPGTRLTVL.

This chain connects TRBV2 to TRBJ2-7; 9 bases fit TRBD1. Germline V gene lookup returns CDR1 SNHLY and CDR2 FYNNEI. CDR3 length: 14 residues. V trimming: 5 bases; J trimming: 4 bases; junction bases outside the gene matches: 6. CDR3 in amino acids: CASSPQGAFYEQYF. CDR3 nucleotide sequence: TGTGCCAGCAGTCCACAGGGGGCTTTTTACGAGCAGTACTTC.

This chain links TRBV29-1 with TRBJ1-1; maybe TRBD1 (5 bases). V lost 4 bases, J lost 1 base, and 16 bases lay in between. Germline V gene lookup returns CDR1 SQVTM and CDR2 ANQGSEA. The CDR3 has 15 residues. CDR3 region: CSVVRTRTGNTEAFF. In DNA form, the CDR3 reads TGCAGCGTTGTCCGGACAAGGACGGGGAACACTGAAGCTTTCTTT.

This clone showed up just once. This chain links TRBV6-1 with TRBJ1-4; 9 nucleotides line up with TRBD1. The CDR3 is 15 residues long. Germline V CDR1 and CDR2: MNHNS, SASEGT. Trimming at V came to 6 bases and at J to 4 bases, leaving 6 bases not matched to a gene. CDR3 bases: TGTGCCAGCAGCGCGGGACAGGGCGTTAATGAAAAACTGTTTTTT. It yields the protein CASSAGQGVNEKLFF.

The chain joins TRBV29-1 to TRBJ1-3; D unclear. Looked up from germline, CDR1 is SQVTM and CDR2 is ANQGSEA. This CDR3 has 14 residues. With 6 bases removed from V and 0 bases from J, the gap between germline ends came to 12 bases. The CDR3 region is CSVSFGISGNTIYF. The CDR3, as DNA: TGCAGCGTCTCCTTCGGGATCTCTGGAAACACCATATATTTT.

The chain employs TRBV6-5 and TRBJ1-2, with TRBD1 matching over 10 bases. The length of the CDR3 is 14 residues. CDR1 is MNHEY, CDR2 SVGAGI, per germline. Trimming took 1 base from V and 8 from J; bases not matched to a gene: 4. The CDR3 loop is CASSYFGTGVGYTF. The DNA for the CDR3 is TGTGCCAGCAGTTACTTTGGGACAGGGGTCGGCTACACCTTC.

The chain links TRBV5-1 to TRBJ2-7; 9 nucleotides align to TRBD2. The CDR3 is 15 amino acids. Germline trimming cut 1 base from V and 2 bases from J; bases unmatched to any gene: 4. Germline V gives CDR1 SGHRS, CDR2 YFSETQ. The CDR3 protein is CASSLSSGGPYEQYF. The CDR3 nucleotides are TGCGCCAGCAGCTTGAGTAGCGGGGGTCCCTACGAGCAGTACTTC.

This clone appeared once. The J gene is TRBJ1-1, the V gene TRBV27, with D possibly TRBD1 on 5 matching bases. Trimming left V 5 bases short and J 9 bases short, with 10 bases between. This CDR3 spans 11 amino acids. The germline V gene has CDR1 MNHEY and CDR2 SMNVEV (reference sequence). In nucleotides, the CDR3 is TGTGCCAGCAGTGGGGGGAGCAAAGCTTTCTTT. Residues: CASSGGSKAFF.

The chain has TRBV20-1 and TRBJ1-2; 8 bases line up with TRBD1. The CDR3 spans 11 residues. Trimming cost V 4 bases and J 7 bases; bases outside gene matches: 2. CDR1 is DFQATT, CDR2 SNEGSKA, per germline (reference sequence). CDR3 sequence reads: CSATRGLGYTF. The DNA for the CDR3 is TGCAGTGCTACCAGGGGGCTTGGCTACACCTTC.

J is TRBJ2-3 and V is TRBV20-1; D uncertain. The germline V gene has CDR1 DFQATT and CDR2 SNEGSKA (reference sequence). There are 11 residues in the CDR3. Trimming left V 8 bases short and J 2 bases short, with 8 bases between. DNA of the CDR3: TGCAGTTCTCTTTCCACAGATACGCAGTATTTT. Translation: CSSLSTDTQYF.